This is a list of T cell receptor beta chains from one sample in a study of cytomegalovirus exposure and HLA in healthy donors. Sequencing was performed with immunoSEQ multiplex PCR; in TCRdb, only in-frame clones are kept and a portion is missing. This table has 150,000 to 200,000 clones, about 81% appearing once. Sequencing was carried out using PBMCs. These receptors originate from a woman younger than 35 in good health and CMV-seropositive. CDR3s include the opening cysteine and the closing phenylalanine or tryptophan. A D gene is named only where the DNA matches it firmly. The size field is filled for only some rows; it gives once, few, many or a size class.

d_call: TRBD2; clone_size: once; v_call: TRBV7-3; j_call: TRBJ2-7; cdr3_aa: CASSPGLAGVGEQYF; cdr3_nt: TGTGCCAGCAGCCCCGGACTAGCGGGGGTAGGCGAGCAGTACTTC
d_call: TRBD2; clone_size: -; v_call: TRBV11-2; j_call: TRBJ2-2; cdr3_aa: CASSLVGGGTGELFF; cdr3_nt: TGTGCCAGCAGCTTAGTCGGGGGGGGGACCGGGGAGCTGTTTTTT
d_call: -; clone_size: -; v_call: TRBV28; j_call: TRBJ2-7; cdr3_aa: CASSHASGQYF; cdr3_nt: TGTGCCAGCAGCCACGCATCCGGGCAGTACTTC
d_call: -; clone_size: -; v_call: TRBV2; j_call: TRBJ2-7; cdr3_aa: CASSQDSLYEQYF; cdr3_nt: TGTGCCAGCAGTCAGGACAGTCTCTACGAGCAGTACTTC
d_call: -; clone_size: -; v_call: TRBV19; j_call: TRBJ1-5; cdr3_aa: CASSTHLGLLNQPQHF; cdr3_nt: TGTGCCAGTAGTACCCACCTGGGCTTATTGAATCAGCCCCAGCATTTT
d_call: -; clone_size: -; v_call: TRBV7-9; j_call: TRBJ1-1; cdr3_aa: CASSLARGGTEAFF; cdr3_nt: TGTGCCAGCAGCTTAGCGCGGGGCGGAACTGAAGCTTTCTTT
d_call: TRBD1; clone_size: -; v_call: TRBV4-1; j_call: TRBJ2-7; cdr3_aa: CASSQSGQGARYEQYF; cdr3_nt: TGCGCCAGCAGCCAATCAGGACAGGGGGCTAGGTACGAGCAGTACTTC
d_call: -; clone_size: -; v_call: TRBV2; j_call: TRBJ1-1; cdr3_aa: CASSLKNRVEAFF; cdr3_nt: TGTGCCAGCAGTCTCAAAAACAGGGTCGAGGCTTTCTTT
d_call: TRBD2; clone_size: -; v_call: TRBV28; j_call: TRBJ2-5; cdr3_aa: CASTLAGVETQYF; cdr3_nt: TGTGCCAGCACCCTAGCGGGGGTAGAGACCCAGTACTTC
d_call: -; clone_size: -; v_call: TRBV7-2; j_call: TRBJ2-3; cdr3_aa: CASSFSVDTQYF; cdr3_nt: TGTGCCAGCAGCTTCAGCGTTGATACGCAGTATTTT
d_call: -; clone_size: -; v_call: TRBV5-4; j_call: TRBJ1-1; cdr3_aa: CASSLGGDTEAFF; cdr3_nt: TGCGCCAGCAGCTTGGGAGGCGACACTGAAGCTTTCTTT
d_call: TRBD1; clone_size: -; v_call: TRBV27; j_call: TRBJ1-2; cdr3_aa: CASAPDREIGGYTF; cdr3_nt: TGTGCCAGCGCCCCGGACAGGGAAATCGGTGGCTACACCTTC
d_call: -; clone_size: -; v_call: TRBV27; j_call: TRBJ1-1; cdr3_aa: CASSFSGRTEAFF; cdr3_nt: TGTGCCAGCAGTTTTAGCGGGCGGACTGAAGCTTTCTTT
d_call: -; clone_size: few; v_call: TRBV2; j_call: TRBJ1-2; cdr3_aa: CASSDPPGAGYTF; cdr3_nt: TGTGCCAGCAGTGACCCCCCCGGAGCTGGCTACACCTTC
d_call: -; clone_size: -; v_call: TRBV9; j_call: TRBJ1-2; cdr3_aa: CASSVEDFYGYTF; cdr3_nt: TGTGCCAGCAGCGTAGAAGACTTTTATGGCTACACCTTC
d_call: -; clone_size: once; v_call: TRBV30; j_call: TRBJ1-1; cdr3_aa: CAWRTGWDTEAFF; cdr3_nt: TGTGCCTGGAGGACAGGCTGGGACACTGAAGCTTTCTTT
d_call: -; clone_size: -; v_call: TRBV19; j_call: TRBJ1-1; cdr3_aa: CASTLGLSTFTEAFF; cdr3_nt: TGTGCCAGTACCCTGGGACTTTCGACTTTCACTGAAGCTTTCTTT
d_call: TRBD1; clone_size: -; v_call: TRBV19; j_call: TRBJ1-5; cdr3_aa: CASSPGTGGVRSNQPQHF; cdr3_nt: TGTGCCAGTAGCCCCGGGACAGGGGGGGTACGTAGCAATCAGCCCCAGCATTTT
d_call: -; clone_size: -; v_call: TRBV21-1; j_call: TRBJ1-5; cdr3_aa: CASSGGQELNQPQHF; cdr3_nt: TGTGCCAGCAGCGGGGGACAGGAGCTCAATCAGCCCCAGCATTTT
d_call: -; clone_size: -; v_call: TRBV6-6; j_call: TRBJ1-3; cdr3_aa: CASSYGAHGSGNTIYF; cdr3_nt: TGTGCCAGCAGTTACGGAGCCCACGGCTCTGGAAACACCATATATTTT
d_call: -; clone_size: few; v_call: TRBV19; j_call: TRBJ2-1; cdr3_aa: CASRPGLYNEQFF; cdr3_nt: TGTGCCAGTAGGCCCGGACTCTACAATGAGCAGTTCTTC
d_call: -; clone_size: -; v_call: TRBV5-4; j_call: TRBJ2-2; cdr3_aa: CASSLFGEHGELFF; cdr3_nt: TGTGCCAGCAGCTTATTTGGGGAGCACGGGGAGCTGTTTTTT
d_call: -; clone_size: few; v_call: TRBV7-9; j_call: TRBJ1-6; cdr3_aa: CSSSLAGVNSPLHF; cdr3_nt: TGTTCCAGCAGCTTAGCAGGGGTTAATTCACCCCTCCACTTT
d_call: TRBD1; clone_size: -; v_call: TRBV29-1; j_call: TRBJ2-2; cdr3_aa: CSAGTGINTGELFF; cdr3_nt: TGCAGCGCCGGGACAGGGATTAACACCGGGGAGCTGTTTTTT
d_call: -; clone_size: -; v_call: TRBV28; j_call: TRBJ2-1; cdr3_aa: CASSLPFWTASSYNEQFF; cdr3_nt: TGTGCCAGCAGTTTACCATTTTGGACAGCGAGCTCCTACAATGAGCAGTTCTTC
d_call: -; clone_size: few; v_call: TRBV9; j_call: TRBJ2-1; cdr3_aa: CASSSSYYNEQFF; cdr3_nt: TGTGCCAGCTCTTCTAGCTACTACAATGAGCAGTTCTTC
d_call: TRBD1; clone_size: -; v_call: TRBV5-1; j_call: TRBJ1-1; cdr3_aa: CASSYGTVPEAFF; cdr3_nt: TGCGCCAGCAGCTATGGGACAGTGCCTGAAGCTTTCTTT
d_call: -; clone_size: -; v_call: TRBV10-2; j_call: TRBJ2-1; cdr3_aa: CASSKAQGHNEQFF; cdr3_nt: TGCGCCAGCAGTAAAGCGCAGGGTCACAATGAGCAGTTCTTC
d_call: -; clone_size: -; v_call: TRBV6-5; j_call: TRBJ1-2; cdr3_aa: CASSLRTDLYGYTF; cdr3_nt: TGTGCCAGCAGCCTGCGGACAGATCTCTATGGCTACACCTTC
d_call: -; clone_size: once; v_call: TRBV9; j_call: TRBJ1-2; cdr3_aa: CASSVAFSGDDGYTF; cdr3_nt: TGTGCCAGCAGCGTAGCTTTTTCAGGGGATGATGGCTACACCTTC
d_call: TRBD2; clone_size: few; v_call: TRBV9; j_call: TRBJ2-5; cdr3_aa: CASSVGGSGDEETQYF; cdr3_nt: TGTGCCAGCAGCGTAGGGGGTAGCGGGGACGAAGAGACCCAGTACTTC
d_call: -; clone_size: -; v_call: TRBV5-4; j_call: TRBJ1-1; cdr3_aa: CASTPWSPGTEAFF; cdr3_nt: TGTGCCAGCACCCCGTGGTCTCCCGGGACTGAAGCTTTCTTT
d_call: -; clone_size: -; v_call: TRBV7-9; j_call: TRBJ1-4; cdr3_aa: CASSRKTGTNEKLFF; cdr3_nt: TGTGCCAGCAGCCGGAAGACAGGCACTAATGAAAAACTGTTTTTT
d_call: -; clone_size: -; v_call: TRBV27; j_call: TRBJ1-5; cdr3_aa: CASSLIGDQPQHF; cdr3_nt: TGTGCCAGCAGTTTAATCGGGGATCAGCCCCAGCATTTT